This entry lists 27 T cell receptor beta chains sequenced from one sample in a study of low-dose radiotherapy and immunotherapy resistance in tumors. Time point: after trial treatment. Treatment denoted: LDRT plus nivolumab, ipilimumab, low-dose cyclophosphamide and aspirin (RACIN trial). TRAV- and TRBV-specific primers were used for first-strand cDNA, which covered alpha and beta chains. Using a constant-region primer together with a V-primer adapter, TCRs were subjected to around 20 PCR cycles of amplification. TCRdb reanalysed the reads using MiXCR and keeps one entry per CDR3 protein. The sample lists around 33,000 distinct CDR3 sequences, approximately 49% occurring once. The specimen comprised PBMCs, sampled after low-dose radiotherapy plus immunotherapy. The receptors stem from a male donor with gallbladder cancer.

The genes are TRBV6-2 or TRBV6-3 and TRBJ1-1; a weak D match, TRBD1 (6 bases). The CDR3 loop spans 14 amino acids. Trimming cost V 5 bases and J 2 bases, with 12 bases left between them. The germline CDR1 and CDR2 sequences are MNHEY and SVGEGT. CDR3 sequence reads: CASSPTGRNTEAFF. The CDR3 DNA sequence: TGTGCCAGCAGTCCGACAGGACGTAACACTGAAGCTTTCTTT.

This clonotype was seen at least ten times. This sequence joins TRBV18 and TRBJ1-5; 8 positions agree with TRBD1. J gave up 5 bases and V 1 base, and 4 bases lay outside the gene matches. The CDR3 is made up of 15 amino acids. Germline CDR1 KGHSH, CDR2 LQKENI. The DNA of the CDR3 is TGTGCCAGCTCACCACAAGTGACAGGGGATCAGCCCCAGCATTTT. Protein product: CASSPQVTGDQPQHF.

The CDR3 DNA sequence: TGTGCCAGCAGCTTGGTGGGAGGTCGAGGGGAGCTGTTTTTT. As protein: CASSLVGGRGELFF. This chain joins TRBV5-4 and TRBJ2-2, with D tentatively TRBD2 (6 bases). The germline V gene encodes CDR1 SGHNT and CDR2 YYREEE (reference sequence). This CDR3 has 14 amino acids. Trimming removed 0 bases at V and 8 bases at J, with 11 bases between.

The CDR3: CASSLVISGTGGEQYF. CDR3 coding DNA: TGTGCCAGCAGTTTGGTCATTTCCGGGACAGGGGGTGAGCAGTACTTC. The chain has TRBV12-3 or TRBV12-4 and TRBJ2-7, with 11 nucleotides matching TRBD1. The CDR3 runs to 16 residues. V gave up 3 bases and J gave up 7 bases; unmatched junction bases: 11.

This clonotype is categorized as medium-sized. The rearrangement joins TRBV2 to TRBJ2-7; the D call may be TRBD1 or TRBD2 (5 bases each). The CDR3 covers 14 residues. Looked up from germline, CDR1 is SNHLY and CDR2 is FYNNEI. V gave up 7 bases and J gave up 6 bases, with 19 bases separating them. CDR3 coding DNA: TGTGCCAGCATGGGGGACCTCCTCGATGGCGAGCAGTACTTC. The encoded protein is CASMGDLLDGEQYF. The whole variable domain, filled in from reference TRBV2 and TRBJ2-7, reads EPEVTQTPSHQVTQMGQEVILRCVPISNHLYFYWYRQILGQKVEFLVSFYNNEISEKSEIFDDQFSVERPDGSNFTLKIRSTKLEDSAMYFCASMGDLLDGEQYFGPGTRLTVT.

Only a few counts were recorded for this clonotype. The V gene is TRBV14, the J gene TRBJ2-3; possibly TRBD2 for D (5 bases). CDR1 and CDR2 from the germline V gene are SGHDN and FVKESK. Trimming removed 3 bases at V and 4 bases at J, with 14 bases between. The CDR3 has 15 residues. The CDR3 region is CASSQRTPLADTQYF. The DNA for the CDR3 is TGTGCCAGCAGCCAGAGGACTCCGCTGGCAGATACGCAGTATTTT.

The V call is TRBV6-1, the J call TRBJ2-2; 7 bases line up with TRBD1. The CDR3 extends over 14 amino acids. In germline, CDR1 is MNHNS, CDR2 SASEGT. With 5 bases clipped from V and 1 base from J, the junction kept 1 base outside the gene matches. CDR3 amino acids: CASSWDRNTGELFF. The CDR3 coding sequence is TGTGCCAGCAGTTGGGACAGGAACACCGGGGAGCTGTTTTTT.

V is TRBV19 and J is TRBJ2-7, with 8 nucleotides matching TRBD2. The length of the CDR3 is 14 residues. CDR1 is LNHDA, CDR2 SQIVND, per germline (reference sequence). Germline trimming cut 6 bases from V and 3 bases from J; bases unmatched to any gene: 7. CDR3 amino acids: CASRPGLGNYEQYF. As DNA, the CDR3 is TGTGCCAGTAGGCCGGGACTAGGGAACTACGAGCAGTACTTC.

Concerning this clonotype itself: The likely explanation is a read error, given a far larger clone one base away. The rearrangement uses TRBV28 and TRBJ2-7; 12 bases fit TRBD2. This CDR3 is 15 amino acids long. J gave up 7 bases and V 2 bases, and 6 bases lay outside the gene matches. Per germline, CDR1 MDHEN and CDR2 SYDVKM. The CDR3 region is CASSLGLAGRNEQYF. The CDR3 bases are TGTGCCAGCAGTTTAGGACTAGCGGGAAGGAATGAGCAGTACTTC.

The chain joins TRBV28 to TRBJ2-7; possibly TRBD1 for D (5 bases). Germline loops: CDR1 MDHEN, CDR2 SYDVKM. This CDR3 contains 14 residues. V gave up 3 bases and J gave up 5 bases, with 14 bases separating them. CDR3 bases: TGTGCCAGCAGTTTCCGGAGAGGCAGGGACGAGCAGTACTTC. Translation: CASSFRRGRDEQYF.

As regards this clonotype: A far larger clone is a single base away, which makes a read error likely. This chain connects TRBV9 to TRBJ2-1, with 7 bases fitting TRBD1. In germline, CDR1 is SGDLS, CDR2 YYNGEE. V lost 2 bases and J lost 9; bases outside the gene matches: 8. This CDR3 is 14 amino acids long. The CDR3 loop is CASSVRRTGGEQFF. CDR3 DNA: TGTGCCAGCAGCGTCCGTCGGACAGGCGGTGAGCAGTTCTTC.

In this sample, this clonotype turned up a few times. CDR3 DNA: TGTGCCAGCAGGTATAGACAGGGGGCTAATAATTCACCCCTCCACTTT. Translated: CASRYRQGANNSPLHF. This chain uses TRBV28 with TRBJ1-6; TRBD1 matches 10 bases. Unmatched junction bases numbered 7, after V lost 6 bases and J lost 5 bases. CDR1 MDHEN and CDR2 SYDVKM come from the germline V gene. The CDR3 is made up of 16 amino acids.

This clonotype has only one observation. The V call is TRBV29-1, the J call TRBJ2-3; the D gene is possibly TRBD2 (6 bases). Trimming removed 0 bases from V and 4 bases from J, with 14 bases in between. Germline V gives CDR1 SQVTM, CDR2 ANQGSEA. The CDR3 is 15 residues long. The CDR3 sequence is CSVEDGIAVADTQYF. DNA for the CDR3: TGCAGCGTTGAAGATGGGATAGCGGTGGCAGATACGCAGTATTTT.

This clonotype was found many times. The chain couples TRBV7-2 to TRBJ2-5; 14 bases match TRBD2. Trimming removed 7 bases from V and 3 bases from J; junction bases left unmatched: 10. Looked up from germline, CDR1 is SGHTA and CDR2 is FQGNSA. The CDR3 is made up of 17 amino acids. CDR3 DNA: TGTGCCAGCAACCTCCCGGGACTAGCGGGGGTTGAAGAGACCCAGTACTTC. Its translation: CASNLPGLAGVEETQYF.

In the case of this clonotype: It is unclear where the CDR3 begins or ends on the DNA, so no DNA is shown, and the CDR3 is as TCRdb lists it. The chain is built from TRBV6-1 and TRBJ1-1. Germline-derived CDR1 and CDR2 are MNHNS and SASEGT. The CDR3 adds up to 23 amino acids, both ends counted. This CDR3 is CASSRGLAGIYEQYFGPGTEAFF.

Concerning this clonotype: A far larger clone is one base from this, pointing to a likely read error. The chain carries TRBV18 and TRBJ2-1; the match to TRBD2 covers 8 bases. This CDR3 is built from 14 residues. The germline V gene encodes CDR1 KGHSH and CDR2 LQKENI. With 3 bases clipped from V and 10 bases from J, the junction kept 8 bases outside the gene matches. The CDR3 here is CASSPETSDYEQFF. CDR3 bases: TGTGCCAGCTCACCCGAGACTAGCGACTACGAGCAGTTCTTC.

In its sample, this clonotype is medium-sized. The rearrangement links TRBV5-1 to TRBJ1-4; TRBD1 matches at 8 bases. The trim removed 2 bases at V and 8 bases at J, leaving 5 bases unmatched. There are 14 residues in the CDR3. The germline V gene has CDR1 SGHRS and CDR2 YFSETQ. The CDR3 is CASSFGQGREKLFF. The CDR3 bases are TGCGCCAGCAGCTTCGGACAGGGCAGGGAAAAACTGTTTTTT.

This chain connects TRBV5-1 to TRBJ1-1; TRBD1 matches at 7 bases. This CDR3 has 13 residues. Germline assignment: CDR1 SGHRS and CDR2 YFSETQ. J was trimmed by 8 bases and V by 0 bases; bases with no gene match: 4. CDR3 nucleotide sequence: TGCGCCAGCAGCTTGGCGGACAGGATCGAAGCTTTCTTT. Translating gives CASSLADRIEAFF.

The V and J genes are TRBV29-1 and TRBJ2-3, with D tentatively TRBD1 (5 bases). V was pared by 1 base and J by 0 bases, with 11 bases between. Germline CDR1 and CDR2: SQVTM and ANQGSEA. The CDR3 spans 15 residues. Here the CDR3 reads CSVEGGAGSTDTQYF. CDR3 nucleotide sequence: TGCAGCGTTGAAGGTGGGGCAGGTAGCACAGATACGCAGTATTTT.

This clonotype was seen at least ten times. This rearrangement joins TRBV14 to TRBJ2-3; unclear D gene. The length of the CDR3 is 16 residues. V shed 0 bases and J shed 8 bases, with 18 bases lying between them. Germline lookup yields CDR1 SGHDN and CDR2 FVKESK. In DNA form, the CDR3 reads TGTGCCAGCAGCCAAGATGAGCGACCCGGTTTTGCTACGCAGTATTTT. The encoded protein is CASSQDERPGFATQYF.

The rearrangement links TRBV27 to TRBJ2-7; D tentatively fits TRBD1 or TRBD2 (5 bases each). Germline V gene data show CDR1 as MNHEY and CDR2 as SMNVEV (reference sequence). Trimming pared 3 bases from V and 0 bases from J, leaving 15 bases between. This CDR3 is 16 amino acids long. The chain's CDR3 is CASSFAGSRVSYEQYF. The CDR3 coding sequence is TGTGCCAGCAGTTTTGCAGGGAGTAGGGTCTCCTACGAGCAGTACTTC.

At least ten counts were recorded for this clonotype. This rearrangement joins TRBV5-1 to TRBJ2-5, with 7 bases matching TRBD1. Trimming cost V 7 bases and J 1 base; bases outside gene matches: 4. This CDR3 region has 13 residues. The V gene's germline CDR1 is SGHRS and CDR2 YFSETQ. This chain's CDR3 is CASFGTAQETQYF. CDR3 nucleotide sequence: TGCGCCAGCTTCGGGACAGCCCAAGAGACCCAGTACTTC.

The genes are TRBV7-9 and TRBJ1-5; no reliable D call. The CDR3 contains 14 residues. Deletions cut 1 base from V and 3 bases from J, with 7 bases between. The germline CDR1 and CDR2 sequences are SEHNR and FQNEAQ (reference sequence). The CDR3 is CASSLGTVNQPQHF. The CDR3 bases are TGTGCCAGCAGCTTAGGCACAGTCAATCAGCCCCAGCATTTT.

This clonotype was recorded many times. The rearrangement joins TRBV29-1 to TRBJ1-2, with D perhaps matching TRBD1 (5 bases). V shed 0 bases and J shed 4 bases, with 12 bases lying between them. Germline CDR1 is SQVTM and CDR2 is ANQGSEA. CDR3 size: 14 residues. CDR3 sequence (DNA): TGCAGCGTTGAAGATACTGGGGGACCCTATGGCTACACCTTC. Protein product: CSVEDTGGPYGYTF.

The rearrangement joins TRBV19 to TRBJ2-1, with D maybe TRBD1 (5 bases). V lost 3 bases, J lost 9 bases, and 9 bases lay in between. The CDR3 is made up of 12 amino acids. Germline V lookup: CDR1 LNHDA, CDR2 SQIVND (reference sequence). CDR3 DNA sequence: TGTGCCAGTAGTATCGTAGGGGCTGAGCAGTTCTTC. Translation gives CASSIVGAEQFF.

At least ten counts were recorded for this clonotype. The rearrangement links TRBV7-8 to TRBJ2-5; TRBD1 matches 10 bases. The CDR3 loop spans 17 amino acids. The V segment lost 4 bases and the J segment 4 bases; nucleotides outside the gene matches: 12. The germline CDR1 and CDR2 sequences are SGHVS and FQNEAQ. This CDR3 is CASSSAKGQGLGETQYF. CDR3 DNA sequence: TGTGCCAGCAGCTCGGCCAAGGGACAGGGGCTTGGAGAGACCCAGTACTTC. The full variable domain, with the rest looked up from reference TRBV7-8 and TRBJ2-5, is GAGVSQSPRYKVAKRGQDVALRCDPISGHVSLFWYQQALGQGPEFLTYFQNEAQLDKSGLPSDRFFAERPEGSVSTLKIQRTQQEDSAVYLCASSSAKGQGLGETQYFGPGTRLLVL.

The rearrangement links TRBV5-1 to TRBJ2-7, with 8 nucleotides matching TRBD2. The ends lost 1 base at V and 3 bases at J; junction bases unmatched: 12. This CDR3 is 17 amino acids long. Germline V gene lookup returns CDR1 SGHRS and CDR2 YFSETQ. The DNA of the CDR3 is TGCGCCAGCAGCTTGACCCCGGGAGGGAAGGCCAACTACGAGCAGTACTTC. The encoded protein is CASSLTPGGKANYEQYF.